This T cell receptor (beta chain) originates from a study of early T cells in non-severe SARS-CoV-2 infection. TCRdb independently ran MiXCR on the 5' RACE reads; one entry per CDR3 protein. The table has roughly 80,000 distinct CDR3 sequences, about 11% seen once. A few counts support this clonotype. The V gene's germline CDR1 is SQVTM and CDR2 ANQGSEA. V was shortened by 5 bases and J by 7 bases, with 12 bases between the two germline ends. The CDR3 has 12 amino acids. Sequences were derived from whole blood, sampled at baseline. The TCR was taken from an adult who was a healthcare worker with PCR-confirmed SARS-CoV-2 infection or an uninfected control (not recorded which). The V and J genes are TRBV29-1 and TRBJ2-1; D may correspond to TRBD1 or TRBD2 (5 bases each). CDR3 in amino acids: CSVSGPTNEQFF. The CDR3 DNA sequence: TGCAGCGTTTCGGGACCCACTAATGAGCAGTTCTTC.